This T cell receptor beta chain derives from a study of blood T cell repertoires in COVID-19. Study overall: Researchers got acute and convalescent COVID-19 samples from the United States, Italy and Spain. The analysed material was cDNA or gDNA that came from T cells, B-cell-depleted T cells, or PBMCs.

Authors' methods: Amplification of reference gene primers was used by the study to estimate nucleated cell counts. Some clones are missing from TCRdb's copy, which holds only in-frame ones; the method was immunoSEQ multiplex PCR. V, J and clone size were drawn from that table, and D and trimming were deduced from the DNA. The sample yields about 240,000 clones, 80% to 85% seen once. CDR1 is LNHDA and CDR2 is SQIVND in the germline V gene (reference sequence). V was clipped by 6 bases and J by 0 bases, with 11 bases between them. The CDR3 sequence is 15 residues long. The receptor was isolated from a woman aged 55-69 years with active or convalescent COVID-19. The J gene is TRBJ1-4, the V gene TRBV19, with D possibly matching TRBD1 (6 bases). Sequencing used peripheral blood. DNA of the CDR3: TGTGCCAGTAGCAGGGGTCTGGCAACTAATGAAAAACTGTTTTTT. The encoded protein is CASSRGLATNEKLFF.